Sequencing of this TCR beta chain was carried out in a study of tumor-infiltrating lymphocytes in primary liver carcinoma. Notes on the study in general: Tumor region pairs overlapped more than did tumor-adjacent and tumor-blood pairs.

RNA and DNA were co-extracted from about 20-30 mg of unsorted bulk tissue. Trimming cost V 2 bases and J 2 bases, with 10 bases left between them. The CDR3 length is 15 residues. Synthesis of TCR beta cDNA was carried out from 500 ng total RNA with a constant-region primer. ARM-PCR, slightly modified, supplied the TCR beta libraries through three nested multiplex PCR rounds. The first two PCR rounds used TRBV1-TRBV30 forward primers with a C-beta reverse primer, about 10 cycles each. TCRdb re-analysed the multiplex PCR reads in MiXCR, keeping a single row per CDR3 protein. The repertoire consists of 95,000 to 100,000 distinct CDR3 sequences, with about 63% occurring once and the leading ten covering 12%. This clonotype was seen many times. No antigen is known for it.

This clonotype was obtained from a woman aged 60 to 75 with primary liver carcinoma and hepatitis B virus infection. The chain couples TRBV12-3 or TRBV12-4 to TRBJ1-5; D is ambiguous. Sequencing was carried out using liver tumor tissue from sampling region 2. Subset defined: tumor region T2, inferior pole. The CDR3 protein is CASSLSLRGNQPQHF. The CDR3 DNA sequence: TGTGCCAGCAGTTTAAGTTTACGGGGCAATCAGCCCCAGCATTTT.